This T cell receptor (beta chain) was sequenced during a study of CD8+CD57+ T cells in acquired aplastic anemia. This clonotype was recorded at least ten times. Antigen specificity is unknown. V was pared by 0 bases and J by 0 bases, with 9 bases between. The V gene's germline CDR1 is LGHNA and CDR2 YNFKEQ. This CDR3 has 16 amino acids. Investigators profiled TCR beta VDJ and CDR3 from genomic DNA template. TCRdb redid the calling of the reads with MiXCR, one entry per CDR3 protein. Of about 190,000 distinct CDR3 sequences listed, roughly half are singletons. General study points: The study identified almost 30 CD8+ CDR3 sequences shared by patients and controls.

The sample consisted of sorted CD4+, CD8+, or CD8+CD57+ T cells (not recorded which) from PBMCs. V and J are TRBV4-2 and TRBJ1-3, with a tentative D call TRBD1 (6 bases). The sequence was obtained from a human donor in good health, serving as a control. In DNA form, the CDR3 reads TGTGCCAGCAGCCAAGATAGGGACAACTCTGGAAACACCATATATTTT. Its translation: CASSQDRDNSGNTIYF.